This note documents a single TCR beta chain sequence. The antigen remains undetermined. The entry originates in a study of cytomegalovirus exposure and HLA in healthy donors. Germline CDR1 is MDHEN and CDR2 is SYDVKM. Trimming stripped 6 bases from V and 7 bases from J, with 9 bases between. There are 12 residues in the CDR3. It was with 60 Vbeta and 13 Jbeta primers that the PCR ran. The protocol was immunoSEQ multiplex PCR, while the TCRdb copy is restricted to in-frame clones and leaves out a portion. This table holds under 200,000 clones, 76% found once. The study, taken as a whole, reports: The study assumed roughly uniform donor sequencing depth for presence/absence analyses. In a later analysis, a missense DCLRE1C variant was linked to TCR beta V- and J-gene trimming.

This chain joins TRBV28 and TRBJ1-4; D may be TRBD1 (6 bases). The sequence was obtained from a female donor in good health and CMV-seronegative. The sequenced material came from PBMCs. The CDR3 here is CASRGTPEKLFF. CDR3 coding DNA: TGTGCCAGCAGGGGGACACCTGAAAAACTGTTTTTT.